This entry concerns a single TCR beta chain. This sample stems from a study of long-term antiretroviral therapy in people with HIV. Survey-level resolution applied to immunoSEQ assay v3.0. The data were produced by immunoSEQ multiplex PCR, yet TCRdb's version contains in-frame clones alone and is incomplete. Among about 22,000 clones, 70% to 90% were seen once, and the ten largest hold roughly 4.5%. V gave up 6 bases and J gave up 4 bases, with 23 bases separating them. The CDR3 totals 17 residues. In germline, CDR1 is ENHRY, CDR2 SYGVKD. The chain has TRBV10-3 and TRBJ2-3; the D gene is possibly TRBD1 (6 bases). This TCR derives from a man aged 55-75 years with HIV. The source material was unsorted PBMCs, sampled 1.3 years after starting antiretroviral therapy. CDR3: CAIRGQGDIRVSDTQYF. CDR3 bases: TGTGCCATCAGGGGACAAGGGGACATTCGGGTTTCAGATACGCAGTATTTT.